The 24 T cell receptor beta chains below come from one sample, sequenced in a study of blood T cells in healthy people across ages. With a J-beta primer mix and a sample-barcoded 5' primer, a second PCR ran about 7 to 11 cycles. TCRdb fed the 5' RACE reads into MiXCR, producing one record per CDR3 protein. The sample shows more than 650,000 distinct CDR3 sequences, 40% to 65% of them seen only once. The specimen was blood. These receptors were taken from a man older than 75 in good health.

The chain uses TRBV20-1 and TRBJ2-4; 13 nucleotides match TRBD2. J gave up 3 bases and V 4 bases, and 3 bases lay outside the gene matches. The CDR3 covers 15 residues. The V gene's germline CDR1 is DFQATT and CDR2 SNEGSKA (reference sequence). The CDR3, as DNA: TGCAGTGCTACTAGGACTAGCGGGAGCAAAAACATTCAGTACTTC. Residues: CSATRTSGSKNIQYF.

The chain has TRBV29-1 and TRBJ1-4; perhaps TRBD1 as D (5 bases). This CDR3 is built from 12 residues. Germline V gives CDR1 SQVTM, CDR2 ANQGSEA. V was cut by 5 bases and J by 8 bases, with 12 bases left in between. CDR3 protein: CSVRQSSEKLFF. CDR3 nucleotides: TGCAGCGTTAGACAGAGCTCCGAAAAACTGTTTTTT. Combining the CDR3 with reference TRBV29-1 and TRBJ1-4 gives the whole variable domain SAVISQKPSRDICQRGTSLTIQCQVDSQVTMMFWYRQQPGQSLTLIATANQGSEATYESGFVIDKFPISRPNLTFSTLTVSNMSPEDSSIYLCSVRQSSEKLFFGSGTQLSVL.

This clonotype appeared a few times. The chain uses TRBV7-9 and TRBJ2-7; unclear D gene. Germline-derived CDR1 and CDR2 are SEHNR and FQNEAQ (reference sequence). V was trimmed by 2 bases and J by 3 bases, leaving 14 bases between them. The CDR3 sequence is 15 residues long. The CDR3 DNA reads TGTGCCAGCAGCTTATACGATGTCGTTGGCTACGAGCAGTACTTC. Encoded protein: CASSLYDVVGYEQYF.

This chain links TRBV20-1 with TRBJ2-3, with D possibly being TRBD1 (5 bases). Germline values: CDR1 DFQATT, CDR2 SNEGSKA (reference sequence). V lost 0 bases and J 2 bases, leaving 12 bases between the germline ends. CDR3 length equals 15 residues. The CDR3 spells CSARDRGTNTDTQYF. CDR3 sequence (DNA): TGCAGTGCTAGAGATAGGGGAACGAACACAGATACGCAGTATTTT.

This chain uses TRBV21-1 with TRBJ1-5. TRBV21-1 is an annotated pseudogene. The CDR3 consists of 15 residues. CDR3: CASSHPPRGNKPQHF. CDR3 sequence (DNA): TGTGCCAGCAGCCATCCACCACGAGGGAATAAGCCCCAGCATTTT.

This clonotype was counted between two and nine times. The V gene is TRBV12-3 or TRBV12-4, the J gene TRBJ2-5; 7 bases match TRBD1. This CDR3 has 14 residues. After removal of 5 bases from V and 1 base from J, the junction contained 4 bases not matched to a gene. The CDR3 loop is CASSLRQGQETQYF. CDR3 DNA: TGTGCCAGCAGTCTCCGACAGGGCCAAGAGACCCAGTACTTC.

This sequence joins TRBV5-5 and TRBJ2-1; D not resolved. Germline CDR1 and CDR2: SGHKS and YYEKEE (reference sequence). This CDR3 spans 16 amino acids. V dropped 0 bases and J dropped 0 bases, with 10 bases sitting between them. The CDR3 loop is CASSLELISSYNEQFF. CDR3 nucleotides: TGTGCCAGCAGCTTGGAGCTGATCAGCTCCTACAATGAGCAGTTCTTC.

For this clonotype: At one boundary the junction diverges from the germline segment, which might be a read error. V and J are TRBV29-1 and TRBJ2-4; a possible D gene is TRBD1 (5 bases). The CDR3 length is 10 residues. Germline V gene lookup returns CDR1 SQVTM and CDR2 ANQGSEA. CDR3 region: CSAEQGAEYF. In nucleotides, the CDR3 is TGCAGCGCTGAACAAGGGGCCGAGTACTTC.

This clonotype came up a few times. The chain carries TRBV20-1 and TRBJ2-3, with D uncertain. This CDR3 comprises 14 residues. The V and J ends lost 6 bases and 6 bases respectively, with 19 bases between them. Germline CDR1 is DFQATT and CDR2 is SNEGSKA (reference sequence). The CDR3 nucleotides read TGCAGTGCCCACGACCCGCGCGGTGGGGATACGCAGTATTTT. Protein product: CSAHDPRGGDTQYF.

This clonotype appeared a few times. This may be a read error: a much more frequent sequence differs by one nucleotide. V usage is TRBV6-2 or TRBV6-3 and J usage is TRBJ2-1, with 7 bases lining up with TRBD1. Gene TRBJ2-7 matches the end of the DNA better, so the J call may be wrong. The CDR3 extends over 17 amino acids. CDR1 MNHEY and CDR2 SVGEGT come from the germline V gene. This CDR3 reads CASRNRTGLRSYNEQYF. CDR3 DNA: TGTGCCAGCAGAAACCGGACAGGCCTGAGGTCCTACAATGAGCAGTACTTC.

This clonotype turned up a few times. J is TRBJ2-5 and V is TRBV24-1, with D uncertain. CDR1 and CDR2 (germline): KGHDR, SFDVKD. Between the trimmed V and J ends, which lost 9 bases and 4 bases, there was a span of 11 bases. The CDR3 contains 12 residues. This chain's CDR3 is CATASGRETQYF. CDR3 coding DNA: TGTGCCACCGCCTCGGGCCGAGAGACCCAGTACTTC.

The chain has TRBV20-1 and TRBJ2-1, with 9 nucleotides matching TRBD1. Germline-derived CDR1 and CDR2 are DFQATT and SNEGSKA (reference sequence). The CDR3 is 15 amino acids. V lost 3 bases, J lost 4 bases, and 7 bases stayed unmatched. The DNA of the CDR3 is TGCAGTGCTAGCCCCGACAGGGGGAAATACAATGAGCAGTTCTTC. Its translation: CSASPDRGKYNEQFF.

The chain has TRBV28 and TRBJ2-1, with 10 bases identical to TRBD2. The J segment lost 1 base and the V segment lost 5 bases, leaving 8 bases of the junction unmatched. Germline values: CDR1 MDHEN, CDR2 SYDVKM. The CDR3 is 17 amino acids. The CDR3 loop reads CASSPRSGGVSYNEQFF. The CDR3 nucleotides are TGTGCCAGCAGTCCTCGGAGCGGGGGGGTGTCCTACAATGAGCAGTTCTTC.

The V call is TRBV5-1, the J call TRBJ2-3; TRBD1 agrees at 7 bases. With V trimmed by 2 bases and J by 1 base, 4 bases remained unmatched. Germline V gene lookup returns CDR1 SGHRS and CDR2 YFSETQ. The CDR3 contains 15 residues. CDR3 protein: CASSFDRAGTDTQYF. The CDR3 bases are TGCGCCAGCAGCTTTGACAGGGCTGGCACAGATACGCAGTATTTT.

Concerning this clonotype itself: Given a much more abundant clone one base away, this may be a read error. This chain links TRBV20-1 with TRBJ2-1; D might be TRBD2 (6 bases). The V end lost 6 bases, the J end lost 9 bases, and 18 bases lay between the germline ends. CDR1 is DFQATT, CDR2 SNEGSKA, per germline (reference sequence). The length of the CDR3 is 13 residues. CDR3 coding DNA: TGCAGTGCATTGAGCGGGCCCTCCCCTGAGCAGTTCTTC. Its translation: CSALSGPSPEQFF.

With regard to this clonotype: The germline gene is not matched at one end of the junction; a read error may be the cause. The rearrangement links TRBV25-1 to TRBJ2-7, with 7 nucleotides matching TRBD1. Looked up from germline, CDR1 is MGHDK and CDR2 is SYGVNS. CDR3 length equals 14 residues. CDR3 sequence (DNA): TGTGCCAACAGTCAAGCAGGGGGTACCTACGAGCAGTACTTC. Its protein product is CANSQAGGTYEQYF.

The chain's CDR3 is CASSSDRWVSYNEQFF. As DNA, the CDR3 is TGTGCCAGCAGCTCGGACAGGTGGGTCTCCTACAATGAGCAGTTCTTC. This chain connects TRBV7-2 to TRBJ2-1; 7 bases line up with TRBD1. Germline V gene lookup returns CDR1 SGHTA and CDR2 FQGNSA. CDR3 length: 16 residues. The trim removed 4 bases at V and 0 bases at J, leaving 6 bases unmatched. Variable domain in full (rest from reference TRBV7-2 and TRBJ2-1): GAGVSQSPSNKVTEKGKDVELRCDPISGHTALYWYRQSLGQGLEFLIYFQGNSAPDKSGLPSDRFSAERTGGSVSTLTIQRTQQEDSAVYLCASSSDRWVSYNEQFFGPGTRLTVL.

This clonotype was observed a handful of times. The J gene is TRBJ2-4, the V gene TRBV25-1, with D tentatively TRBD2 (6 bases). V lost 3 bases, J lost 1 base, and 16 bases lay in between. The CDR3 spans 17 residues. Per germline, CDR1 MGHDK and CDR2 SYGVNS. The CDR3 here is CASSEGSGVGAKNIQYF. CDR3 bases: TGTGCCAGCAGTGAGGGGTCGGGAGTCGGGGCCAAAAACATTCAGTACTTC.

J is TRBJ1-2 and V is TRBV5-1, with 9 bases aligning to TRBD1. Germline V gene lookup returns CDR1 SGHRS and CDR2 YFSETQ. V dropped 4 bases and J dropped 6; count of bases not matched to a gene: 7. This CDR3 region has 14 residues. The CDR3 loop reads CASSSGQGIHGYTF. The DNA for the CDR3 is TGCGCCAGCAGCAGCGGACAGGGGATCCATGGCTACACCTTC.

Of note for this clonotype: The junction and the germline gene differ at one end; a read error may be behind it. J is TRBJ2-7 and V is TRBV7-2, with 14 bases aligning to TRBD2. The V gene's germline CDR1 is SGHTA and CDR2 FQGNSA. This CDR3 comprises 15 residues. The CDR3 spells CASSARTSGRYEQYF. CDR3 DNA sequence: TGTGCCAGCAGCGCAAGGACTAGCGGGAGGTACGAACAGTACTTC.

This clonotype turned up a few times. This sequence joins TRBV4-1 and TRBJ2-1; maybe TRBD1 (5 bases). This CDR3 spans 16 amino acids. Germline CDR1 MGHRA, CDR2 YSYEKL. V was cut by 4 bases and J by 1 base, with 14 bases left in between. CDR3 loop: CASSPKGALSYNEQFF. The CDR3 nucleotides read TGCGCCAGCAGCCCCAAAGGGGCCTTATCCTACAATGAGCAGTTCTTC.

A few counts support this clonotype. V and J are TRBV24-1 and TRBJ2-1; tentatively, D is TRBD1 or TRBD2 (5 bases each). Per germline, CDR1 KGHDR and CDR2 SFDVKD. With 4 bases removed from V and 12 bases from J, the gap between germline ends came to 18 bases. This CDR3 is built from 14 residues. CDR3 nucleotide sequence: TGTGCCACCAGTGACCCCATCCCCGGGACCCCGCAGTTCTTC. Protein sequence: CATSDPIPGTPQFF.

This sequence joins TRBV4-1 and TRBJ1-1; no firm D call. The CDR3 runs 13 residues. The germline V gene has CDR1 MGHRA and CDR2 YSYEKL. V was shortened by 3 bases and J by 1 base, with 6 bases between the two germline ends. CDR3 nucleotides: TGCGCCAGCAGCCAGGCCCCGAACACTGAAGCTTTCTTT. This sequence encodes CASSQAPNTEAFF.

This clonotype was picked up one time. The DNA of the CDR3 is TGTGCCAGCAGCCAGGGGACGGCACGCGATGAGCAGTTCTTC. Translation: CASSQGTARDEQFF. The rearrangement uses TRBV4-2 and TRBJ2-1; D might be TRBD1 or TRBD2, each matching 5 bases. Germline V CDR1 and CDR2: LGHNA, YNFKEQ. Trimming shortened V by 3 bases and J by 8 bases, and 14 bases separated the two germline ends. The CDR3 loop spans 14 amino acids.